Listed here are 14 T cell receptor beta chains from one sample, sequenced in a study of blood T cell repertoires in COVID-19. The assay was immunoSEQ multiplex PCR, and TCRdb's table has in-frame clones only and misses some. Of approximately 200,000 clones listed, about three quarters were seen once; the top ten hold 10% to 15%. The sequenced material came from peripheral blood. The receptors stem from a woman older than 75 with COVID-19, enrolled during active disease.

As DNA, the CDR3 is TGTGCCAGCAGCTTGACAGGGGGAGGAGATACGCAGTATTTT. This codes for CASSLTGGGDTQYF. This rearrangement joins TRBV28 to TRBJ2-3; 9 bases map to TRBD1. V shed 6 bases and J 5 bases; nucleotides not matched to a gene: 6. CDR3 length: 14 residues. Looked up from germline, CDR1 is MDHEN and CDR2 is SYDVKM.

The chain is built from TRBV5-1 and TRBJ1-5; TRBD1 is a possible D gene (6 bases). V gave up 2 bases and J gave up 7 bases, with 10 bases separating them. CDR3 length: 13 amino acids. Germline CDR1 and CDR2: SGHRS and YFSETQ. The CDR3 DNA follows: TGCGCCAGCAGCTTAACAGGGAACCAGCCCCAGCATTTT. Protein sequence: CASSLTGNQPQHF.

The chain has TRBV4-1 and TRBJ1-5, with D perhaps TRBD1 (6 bases). V lost 2 bases, J lost 0 bases, and 11 bases lay in between. Germline V gives CDR1 MGHRA, CDR2 YSYEKL. The CDR3 runs to 16 residues. The CDR3 reads CASSQSDSYSNQPQHF. CDR3 coding DNA: TGCGCCAGCAGCCAATCGGACAGTTATAGCAATCAGCCCCAGCATTTT.

The chain employs TRBV19 and TRBJ1-5; D is perhaps TRBD1 (5 bases). This CDR3 spans 16 amino acids. The germline V gene has CDR1 LNHDA and CDR2 SQIVND (reference sequence). Deletions cut 3 bases from V and 6 bases from J, with 18 bases between. Here the CDR3 reads CASSMQWQGRAQPQHF. CDR3 DNA: TGTGCCAGTAGTATGCAATGGCAGGGTAGGGCTCAGCCCCAGCATTTT.

There are a few counts of this clone. The chain has TRBV10-1 and TRBJ1-6; 8 bases align to TRBD1. There are 17 residues in the CDR3. Per the germline V gene, CDR1 is WNHNN and CDR2 is SYGVQD (reference sequence). The V and J ends lost 3 bases and 10 bases, in that order; junction bases with no gene match: 14. The chain's CDR3 is CASSDPGGAGVRSPLHF. The CDR3 nucleotides are TGCGCCAGCAGTGATCCAGGGGGCGCGGGGGTCCGGTCACCCCTCCACTTT.

This clone was seen once. The genes are TRBV19 and TRBJ2-1; 8 nucleotides line up with TRBD2. This CDR3 spans 15 amino acids. With V trimmed by 4 bases and J by 6 bases, 8 bases remained unmatched. CDR1 LNHDA and CDR2 SQIVND come from the germline V gene (reference sequence). This CDR3 reads CASSNYPGTSNEQFF. In nucleotides, the CDR3 is TGTGCCAGTAGTAATTACCCCGGGACTAGCAATGAGCAGTTCTTC.

The chain recombines TRBV2 with TRBJ2-2, with a tentative D call TRBD1 (6 bases). Per germline, CDR1 SNHLY and CDR2 FYNNEI. The CDR3 spans 13 residues. V lost 6 bases and J lost 6, with 11 bases in between. The CDR3 loop is CASRSRGPGELFF. CDR3 bases: TGTGCCAGCAGGTCCAGGGGTCCCGGGGAGCTGTTTTTT. Combining the CDR3 with reference TRBV2 and TRBJ2-2 gives the whole variable domain EPEVTQTPSHQVTQMGQEVILRCVPISNHLYFYWYRQILGQKVEFLVSFYNNEISEKSEIFDDQFSVERPDGSNFTLKIRSTKLEDSAMYFCASRSRGPGELFFGEGSRLTVL.

This sequence joins TRBV6-5 and TRBJ1-1; no firm D call. The V and J ends lost 5 bases and 3 bases respectively, with 4 bases between them. CDR3 length equals 11 residues. Germline CDR1 and CDR2: MNHEY and SVGAGI. The CDR3 nucleotides read TGTGCCAGCAGTCTATACACTGAAGCTTTCTTT. This gives the protein CASSLYTEAFF.

The chain carries TRBV7-2 and TRBJ2-3, with D tentatively TRBD2 (5 bases). Germline V gene data show CDR1 as SGHTA and CDR2 as FQGNSA. The CDR3 has 16 amino acids. V was cut by 5 bases and J by 3 bases, with 18 bases left in between. The CDR3: CASSPVPRRVTDTQYF. CDR3 in DNA: TGTGCCAGCAGCCCCGTGCCCCGGCGGGTTACAGATACGCAGTATTTT.

The chain links TRBV2 to TRBJ1-6; D is possibly TRBD1 (6 bases). The V gene lost 2 bases and the J gene lost 11 bases, with 13 bases spanning the gap. This CDR3 spans 14 amino acids. Germline lookup yields CDR1 SNHLY and CDR2 FYNNEI. CDR3 in DNA: TGTGCCAGCAGTGAAAGGGGGTTTTCGACACCCCTCCACTTT. This gives the protein CASSERGFSTPLHF.

This clone showed up just once. The chain uses TRBV7-6 and TRBJ2-1; D remains unclear. V dropped 4 bases and J dropped 7 bases, with 14 bases sitting between them. The length of the CDR3 is 14 residues. Looked up from germline, CDR1 is SGHVS and CDR2 is FNYEAQ. The chain's CDR3 is CASSSPPNLNEQFF. CDR3 coding DNA: TGTGCCAGCAGCTCCCCCCCTAATTTGAATGAGCAGTTCTTC. Based on the CDR3 plus reference TRBV7-6 and TRBJ2-1, the full variable domain is GAGVSQSPRYKVTKRGQDVALRCDPISGHVSLYWYRQALGQGPEFLTYFNYEAQQDKSGLPNDRFSAERPEGSISTLTIQRTEQRDSAMYRCASSSPPNLNEQFFGPGTRLTVL.

CDR3 in DNA: TGTGCCAGCAGCTTAGCAGGGGTGAACTATGGCTACACCTTC. This gives the protein CASSLAGVNYGYTF. The chain joins TRBV7-8 to TRBJ1-2; D possibly corresponds to TRBD1 (5 bases). Germline V gene sequence: CDR1 SGHVS, CDR2 FQNEAQ. V shed 0 bases and J shed 2 bases, with 7 bases lying between them. The CDR3 contains 14 residues.

The genes are TRBV11-1 and TRBJ2-7; D possibly corresponds to TRBD2 (5 bases). The CDR3 length is 12 residues. Trimming left V 2 bases short and J 4 bases short, with 6 bases between. Per the germline V gene, CDR1 is SGHAT and CDR2 is FQDESV (reference sequence). The CDR3 region has the DNA TGTGCCAGCAGCTTACGGGGTTACGAGCAGTACTTC. Protein product: CASSLRGYEQYF.

The V and J genes are TRBV24-1 and TRBJ2-1; D may be TRBD2 (7 bases). V was trimmed by 0 bases and J by 1 base, leaving 12 bases between them. This CDR3 contains 17 residues. In germline, CDR1 is KGHDR, CDR2 SFDVKD. CDR3 amino acids: CATSDLRGEGSYNEQFF. The CDR3 DNA reads TGTGCCACCAGTGATTTGAGGGGGGAGGGTTCCTACAATGAGCAGTTCTTC.